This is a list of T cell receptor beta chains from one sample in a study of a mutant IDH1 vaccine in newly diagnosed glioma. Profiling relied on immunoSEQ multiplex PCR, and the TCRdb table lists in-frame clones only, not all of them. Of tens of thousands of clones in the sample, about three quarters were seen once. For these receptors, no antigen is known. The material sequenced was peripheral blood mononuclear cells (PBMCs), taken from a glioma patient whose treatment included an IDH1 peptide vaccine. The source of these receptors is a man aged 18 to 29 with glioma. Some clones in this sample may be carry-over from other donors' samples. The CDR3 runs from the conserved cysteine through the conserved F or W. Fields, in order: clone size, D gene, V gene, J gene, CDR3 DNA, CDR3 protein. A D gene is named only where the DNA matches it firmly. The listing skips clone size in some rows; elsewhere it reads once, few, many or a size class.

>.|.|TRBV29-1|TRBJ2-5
TGCAGCGTTGAATGGGCTAGGGGGGAGACCCAGTACTTC
CSVEWARGETQYF
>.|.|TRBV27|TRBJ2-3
TGTGCCAGCAGACCGGGGCAGGGAGTGTTCACAGATACGCAGTATTTT
CASRPGQGVFTDTQYF
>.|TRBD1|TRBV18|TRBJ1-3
TGTGCCAGCTCACCGTACCCGTCGGGACAGGGCAGCGTTTCTGGAAACACCATATATTTT
CASSPYPSGQGSVSGNTIYF
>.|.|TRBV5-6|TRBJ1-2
TGTGCCAGCAGTTTATTATCAGAGGAGATGGACTATGGCTACACCTTC
CASSLLSEEMDYGYTF
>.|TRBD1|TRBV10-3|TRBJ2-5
TGTGCCATCAAAGCCAGGGGGTCAGGAGGCGAGACCCAGTACTTC
CAIKARGSGGETQYF
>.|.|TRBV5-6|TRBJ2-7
TGTGCCAGCAGCTTGGCACCCCAGGGATACGAGCAGTACTTC
CASSLAPQGYEQYF
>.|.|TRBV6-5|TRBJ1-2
TGTGCCAGCAGTCCTACCGGGGTAAACTATGGCTACACCTTC
CASSPTGVNYGYTF
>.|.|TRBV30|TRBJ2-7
TGTGCCTGGAGGGCAGGGATTCCCTACGAGCAGTACTTC
CAWRAGIPYEQYF
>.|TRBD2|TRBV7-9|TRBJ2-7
TGTGCCAGCAGCCAGGGAGGGGCTTCCTACGAGCAGTACTTC
CASSQGGASYEQYF
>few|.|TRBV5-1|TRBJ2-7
TGCGCCAGCAGTTTCCGGGACTCCAGCTCCTACGAGCAGTACTTC
CASSFRDSSSYEQYF
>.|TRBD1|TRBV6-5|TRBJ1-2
TGTGCCAGCAGTTATGGCCCCGACAGGGTGGGTGGCTACACCTTC
CASSYGPDRVGGYTF
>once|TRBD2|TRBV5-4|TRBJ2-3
TGTGCCAGCAGCTTGATCGCACTAGCGGGTAACACAGATACGCAGTATTTT
CASSLIALAGNTDTQYF
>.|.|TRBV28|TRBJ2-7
TGTGCCAGCAGCCCCGGGACGCGTATCCACGAGCAGTACTTC
CASSPGTRIHEQYF
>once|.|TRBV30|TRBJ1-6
TGTGCCTGGAGTGTAGAATTCCCGAATTCACCCCTCCACTTT
CAWSVEFPNSPLHF
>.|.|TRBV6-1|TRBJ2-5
TGTGCCAGCAGGCGGGAGACCCAGTACTTC
CASRRETQYF
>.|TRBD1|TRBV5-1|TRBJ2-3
TGCGCCAGCAGCTTGGGCGACAGGGTGGGCACAGATACGCAGTATTTT
CASSLGDRVGTDTQYF
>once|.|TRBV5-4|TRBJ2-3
TGTGCCAGCAGCTTGGCCCCCACAGATACGCAGTATTTT
CASSLAPTDTQYF
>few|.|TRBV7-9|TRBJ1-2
TGTGCCAGCAGCCAGGGCGTAATAGGCTACACCTTC
CASSQGVIGYTF
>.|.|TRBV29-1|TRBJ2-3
TGCAGCGTCCACGACCAGGACACAGATACGCAGTATTTT
CSVHDQDTDTQYF
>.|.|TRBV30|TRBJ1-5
TGTGCCTGGAGCCTGCCCGCCGGACGTCAGCCCCAGCATTTT
CAWSLPAGRQPQHF
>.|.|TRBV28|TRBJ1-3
TGTGCCAGCCAGGTGGGTCAGGGAAGAAACACCATATATTTT
CASQVGQGRNTIYF
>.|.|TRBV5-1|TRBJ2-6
TGCGCCAGCAGCTTGGGACAGGCGTCCTCTGGGGCCAACGTCCTGACTTTC
CASSLGQASSGANVLTF
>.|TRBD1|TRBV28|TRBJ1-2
TGTGCCAGCAGTTCCCTCAGGGGGCGAAATGGCTACACCTTC
CASSSLRGRNGYTF
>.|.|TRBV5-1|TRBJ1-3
TGCGCCAGCAGCTTGAAGGCAGGGATTTCTGGAAACACCATATATTTT
CASSLKAGISGNTIYF
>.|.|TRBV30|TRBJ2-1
TGTGCCTGGAGTGTATCTAGATCCAATGAGCAGTTCTTC
CAWSVSRSNEQFF
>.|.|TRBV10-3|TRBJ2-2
TGTGCCATCAACCCGGGGAGGACCGGGGAGCTGTTTTTT
CAINPGRTGELFF
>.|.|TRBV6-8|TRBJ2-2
TGTGCCAGCCCCCACAGGGGGGGAACCGGGGAGCTGTTTTTT
CASPHRGGTGELFF
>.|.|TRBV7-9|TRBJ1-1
TGTGCCAGCAGCTTTGTGACATCTAACACTGAAGCTTTCTTT
CASSFVTSNTEAFF
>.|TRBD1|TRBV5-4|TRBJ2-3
TGTGCCAGCAGCTTACGCCTGGGGACAGGGGCAGATACGCAGTATTTT
CASSLRLGTGADTQYF
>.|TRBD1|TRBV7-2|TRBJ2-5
TGTGCCAGCAGCCCCGACAGGGGAGAGACCCAGTACTTC
CASSPDRGETQYF
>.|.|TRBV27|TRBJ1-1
TGTGCCAGCAGTTTTCAAACAGGGTTCGCTGAAGCTTTCTTT
CASSFQTGFAEAFF
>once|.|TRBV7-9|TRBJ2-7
TGTGCCAGCAGCCCCTTACAGGCAGGGTACTTCTACGAGCAGTACTTC
CASSPLQAGYFYEQYF
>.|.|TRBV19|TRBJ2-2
TGTGCCAGTAGTATAGTGGGCCACGGGGAGCTGTTTTTT
CASSIVGHGELFF
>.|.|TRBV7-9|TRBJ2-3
TGTGCCAGCAGCCCCTCGGGGGCGGAATTCGATACGCAGTATTTT
CASSPSGAEFDTQYF
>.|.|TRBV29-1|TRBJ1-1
TGCAGCGTTGGGCCCATGAACACTGAAGCTTTCTTT
CSVGPMNTEAFF
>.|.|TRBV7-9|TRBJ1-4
TGTGCCAGCAGCCTAAATGAAAAACTGTTTTTT
CASSLNEKLFF
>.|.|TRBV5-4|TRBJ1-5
TGTGCCAGCAGCTTAGCAGGAAATCAGCCCCAGCATTTT
CASSLAGNQPQHF
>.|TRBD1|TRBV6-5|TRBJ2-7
TGTGCCAGCAGCAGTACCGGGACAGGGGGCTACGAGCAGTACTTC
CASSSTGTGGYEQYF
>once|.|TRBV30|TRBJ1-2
TGTGCCTGGAGTGTAGGACAGATAAACTATGGCTACACCTTC
CAWSVGQINYGYTF
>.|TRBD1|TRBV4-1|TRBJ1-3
TGCGCCAGCAGCCAGGGGCAGGGGGCGACTGGAAACACCATATATTTT
CASSQGQGATGNTIYF
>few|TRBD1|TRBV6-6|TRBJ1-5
TGTGCCAGCAGTTACCTCGGACAGGGTAATTCGCCCCAGCATTTT
CASSYLGQGNSPQHF
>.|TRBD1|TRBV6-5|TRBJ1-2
TGTGCCAGCAGGACCGGGACAGGGGTTTATGGCTACACCTTC
CASRTGTGVYGYTF